This record covers a single T cell receptor beta chain. The antigen remains undetermined. The data originate from a study of cytomegalovirus exposure and HLA in healthy donors. Study-wide results and caveats: Certain indistinguishable V segments, among them TRBV6-2 and TRBV6-3, were excluded. An apparent linkage of common viral pathogens to several of the most significant clusters emerged in a later analysis.

In the PCR, 60 Vbeta and 13 Jbeta primers were used. The protocol was immunoSEQ multiplex PCR, while the TCRdb copy is restricted to in-frame clones and leaves out a portion. In the table there are about 56,000 clones, just under 85% of which are singletons. The germline V gene encodes CDR1 LNHDA and CDR2 SQIVND (reference sequence). V trimming: 3 bases; J trimming: 1 base; junction bases outside the gene matches: 4. The CDR3 loop spans 16 amino acids. The chain joins TRBV19 to TRBJ2-1; 9 bases fit TRBD2. Specimen: PBMCs. The clonotype comes from a man aged 40-55 years in good health and CMV-seronegative. Here the CDR3 reads CASSIPGLASYNEQFF. For the CDR3, the DNA is TGTGCCAGTAGTATCCCGGGACTAGCATCCTACAATGAGCAGTTCTTC.